These 28 T cell receptor beta chains share one sample of origin, sequenced in a study of blood T cell repertoires in COVID-19. Data came from immunoSEQ multiplex PCR; TCRdb stores just in-frame clones and leaves some out. The sample consists of 20,000 to 30,000 clones, nearly 90% of them appearing once. The sequencing input was peripheral blood. These receptors all stem from a woman between 55 and 75 years old with active COVID-19.

The gene calls are TRBV6-2 or TRBV6-3 and TRBJ2-5; tentatively, D is TRBD2 (6 bases). CDR1 is MNHEY, CDR2 SVGEGT, per germline. This CDR3 contains 12 residues. V was clipped by 5 bases and J by 5 bases, with 9 bases between them. The CDR3 region is CASSSLAETQYF. The DNA of the CDR3 is TGTGCCAGCAGTAGCCTAGCGGAGACCCAGTACTTC.

The CDR3 nucleotides read TGTGCCAGCAGCCGCCTAGCGGGAGCAGATTACGAGCAGTACTTC. It specifies CASSRLAGADYEQYF. The rearrangement links TRBV7-8 to TRBJ2-7; 10 bases fit TRBD2. V lost 5 bases, J lost 4 bases, and 8 bases stayed unmatched. CDR1 and CDR2 (germline): SGHVS, FQNEAQ. The CDR3 covers 15 residues.

Notes on this clone: The sample holds other DNA sequences that translate to the same CDR3. V usage is TRBV9 and J usage is TRBJ1-5; D is uncertain. The germline V and J ends were trimmed by 0 bases and 5 bases, with 6 bases remaining between them. Germline V CDR1 and CDR2: SGDLS, YYNGEE. The CDR3 sequence is 13 residues long. The CDR3 nucleotides are TGTGCCAGCAGCGTAGGAGGTTATCAGCCCCAGCATTTT. Translating gives CASSVGGYQPQHF.

The rearrangement links TRBV5-4 to TRBJ2-2; 7 bases map to TRBD1. Germline-derived CDR1 and CDR2 are SGHNT and YYREEE (reference sequence). The V and J ends lost 3 bases and 4 bases, in that order; junction bases with no gene match: 6. The CDR3 length is 15 residues. The CDR3 spells CASSSRDRATGELFF. Here the CDR3 DNA reads TGTGCCAGCAGCTCCCGGGACAGAGCCACCGGGGAGCTGTTTTTT.

The CDR3 sequence is CASSQVRNTGELFF. The CDR3 nucleotides read TGTGCCAGCAGCCAGGTTAGAAACACCGGGGAGCTGTTTTTT. J is TRBJ2-2 and V is TRBV3-1 (or the pseudogene TRBV3-2); D ambiguous. Trimming took 3 bases from V and 2 from J, leaving 7 bases between them. CDR3 size: 14 residues. Looked up from germline, CDR1 is LGHDT and CDR2 is YNNKEL (reference sequence).

The chain employs TRBV19 and TRBJ2-7, with TRBD2 as a possible D gene (5 bases). With 4 bases removed from V and 5 bases from J, the gap between germline ends came to 21 bases. The CDR3 is 16 residues long. Per the germline V gene, CDR1 is LNHDA and CDR2 is SQIVND (reference sequence). The CDR3 DNA follows: TGTGCCAGTAGTACAACCGGGAAACCAAGGGCCCACGAGCAGTACTTC. This sequence encodes CASSTTGKPRAHEQYF.

The gene calls are TRBV10-3 and TRBJ2-1; tentatively, D is TRBD1 (6 bases). V lost 4 bases and J lost 8, with 15 bases in between. The CDR3 extends over 14 amino acids. The V gene's germline CDR1 is ENHRY and CDR2 SYGVKD. The CDR3 reads CAISALPGEYEQFF. In nucleotides, the CDR3 is TGTGCCATCAGTGCGCTGCCAGGGGAGTATGAGCAGTTCTTC.

The V call is TRBV11-3, the J call TRBJ2-3, with D unresolved. Germline loops: CDR1 SGHNT, CDR2 YENEEA. This CDR3 has 13 residues. V was clipped by 1 base and J by 3 bases, with 5 bases between them. The CDR3 protein is CASSLGPTDTQYF. The CDR3 region has the DNA TGTGCCAGCAGCTTAGGGCCTACAGATACGCAGTATTTT.

V gene TRBV19 combines with J gene TRBJ2-1; TRBD2 matches 10 bases. With 6 bases clipped from V and 6 bases from J, the junction kept 8 bases outside the gene matches. Germline CDR1 LNHDA, CDR2 SQIVND (reference sequence). The CDR3 has 15 amino acids. The CDR3 loop is CASSAYSGRSNEQFF. The CDR3 DNA reads as TGTGCCAGTAGCGCCTATAGCGGGAGGTCCAATGAGCAGTTCTTC.

This clone appeared a single time. V and J are TRBV7-8 and TRBJ2-5; TRBD1 matches at 10 bases. The germline V gene has CDR1 SGHVS and CDR2 FQNEAQ. Unmatched junction bases numbered 7, after V lost 5 bases and J lost 7 bases. The CDR3 has 14 amino acids. CDR3 bases: TGTGCCAGCAGCGGTGGGACAGGGGACGTGACCCAGTACTTC. Protein sequence: CASSGGTGDVTQYF. The full variable domain, completed using reference TRBV7-8 and TRBJ2-5, is GAGVSQSPRYKVAKRGQDVALRCDPISGHVSLFWYQQALGQGPEFLTYFQNEAQLDKSGLPSDRFFAERPEGSVSTLKIQRTQQEDSAVYLCASSGGTGDVTQYFGPGTRLLVL.

The chain couples TRBV5-1 to TRBJ2-1; 8 bases are a match to TRBD2. The junction had 11 bases not matched to a gene; V was cut back by 4 bases and J by 2 bases. CDR3 length: 17 amino acids. Germline CDR1 and CDR2: SGHRS and YFSETQ. Here the CDR3 reads CASSPGGGATPYNEQFF. In DNA form, the CDR3 reads TGCGCCAGCAGCCCGGGGGGGGGAGCGACCCCCTACAATGAGCAGTTCTTC.

The CDR3 loop reads CASSSTARGDEQYF. The CDR3 region has the DNA TGTGCCAGCAGTTCCACGGCGCGGGGGGACGAGCAGTACTTC. The chain combines TRBV28 with TRBJ2-7, with 8 bases that match TRBD2. The CDR3 is 14 amino acids. CDR1 and CDR2 from the germline V gene are MDHEN and SYDVKM. J was trimmed by 5 bases and V by 4 bases; bases with no gene match: 7.

The V and J genes are TRBV12-3 or TRBV12-4 and TRBJ1-1; 8 nucleotides line up with TRBD1. The CDR3 has 13 residues. V was clipped by 4 bases and J by 10 bases; unmatched bases: 8. CDR3 in DNA: TGTGCCAGCAGTTCCGGACAGGGCTCACGAGCTTTCTTT. Amino acids: CASSSGQGSRAFF.

The chain couples TRBV6-5 to TRBJ2-4, with D maybe TRBD1 (6 bases). CDR1 and CDR2 (germline): MNHEY, SVGAGI. The CDR3 is 13 residues long. Trimming shortened V by 8 bases and J by 1 base, and 9 bases separated the two germline ends. CDR3 DNA: TGTGCCAGCCCCAGGGGCGCCAAAAACATTCAGTACTTC. Its protein product is CASPRGAKNIQYF.

The chain joins TRBV28 to TRBJ2-5; possible D gene TRBD2, 7 bases. Germline CDR1 reads MDHEN; CDR2 reads SYDVKM. Trimming took off 5 bases at V and 1 base at J, with 11 bases between the two ends. The CDR3 has 14 residues. CDR3 bases: TGTGCCAGCAGTGTCGGGGGGCCCCAAGAGACCCAGTACTTC. This encodes CASSVGGPQETQYF.

The rearrangement joins TRBV6-1 to TRBJ1-5; D is ambiguous. The CDR3 totals 14 residues. The V gene's germline CDR1 is MNHNS and CDR2 SASEGT. The V end was cut by 0 bases, the J end by 3 bases, with 6 bases between. CDR3 bases: TGTGCCAGCAGTGAAGCTGGGCCCAATCAGCCCCAGCATTTT. This encodes CASSEAGPNQPQHF.

This sequence joins TRBV5-8 and TRBJ2-5; 7 bases match TRBD1. This CDR3 is 13 amino acids long. V gave up 4 bases and J gave up 4 bases; unmatched junction bases: 4. The germline V gene has CDR1 SGHTS and CDR2 YDEGEE. The CDR3 bases are TGTGCCAGCAGCCGGGACAGCTCAGAGACCCAGTACTTC. Residues: CASSRDSSETQYF.

The chain uses TRBV10-3 and TRBJ2-7; a weak D match, TRBD2 (6 bases). Germline assignment: CDR1 ENHRY and CDR2 SYGVKD. This CDR3 is built from 16 residues. V lost 3 bases, J lost 0 bases, and 15 bases lay in between. The CDR3 is CAISESLLASSYEQYF. The CDR3 DNA follows: TGTGCCATCAGTGAAAGTCTGCTAGCGAGCTCCTACGAGCAGTACTTC.

J is TRBJ2-5 and V is TRBV10-3; D perhaps matches TRBD1 (5 bases). There are 14 residues in the CDR3. Trimming removed 6 bases at V and 5 bases at J, with 16 bases between. CDR1 and CDR2 from the germline V gene are ENHRY and SYGVKD. CDR3 region: CAISPQHRQETQYF. The CDR3 region has the DNA TGTGCCATCAGCCCCCAGCACAGGCAGGAGACCCAGTACTTC.

The CDR3 protein is CASTPASGRGYTEAFF. The CDR3 nucleotides are TGTGCCAGCACCCCGGCGTCTGGGAGGGGGTACACTGAAGCTTTCTTT. The V and J genes are TRBV28 and TRBJ1-1, with D tentatively TRBD1 (6 bases). Germline CDR1 and CDR2: MDHEN and SYDVKM. The CDR3 covers 16 residues. The V and J ends lost 7 bases and 3 bases respectively, with 21 bases between them.

This chain joins TRBV21-1 and TRBJ2-1; the table gives TRBD1 as D, unverified against the DNA. TRBV21-1 is marked as a pseudogene. The CDR3 is 13 amino acids. For the CDR3, the DNA is TGTGCCAGCAGCAAAGGGGGGCCCAATGAGCAGTTCTTC. This codes for CASSKGGPNEQFF.

This clone was observed once. The V and J genes are TRBV5-4 and TRBJ2-5, with a possible D match to TRBD2 (6 bases). V lost 3 bases and J lost 3, with 9 bases in between. The CDR3 contains 13 residues. Germline V CDR1 and CDR2: SGHNT, YYREEE (reference sequence). CDR3 protein: CASSSDYEETQYF. CDR3 in DNA: TGTGCCAGCAGCTCGGACTATGAAGAGACCCAGTACTTC. Full variable domain (missing parts from reference TRBV5-4 and TRBJ2-5): ETGVTQSPTHLIKTRGQQVTLRCSSQSGHNTVSWYQQALGQGPQFIFQYYREEENGRGNFPPRFSGLQFPNYSSELNVNALELDDSALYLCASSSDYEETQYFGPGTRLLVL.

The chain recombines TRBV21-1 with TRBJ1-6; the tabulated D call, TRBD1, remains unverified against the DNA. TRBV21-1 is a pseudogene segment. CDR3 size: 16 residues. The CDR3 DNA reads as TGTGCCAGCAACCCCGACAGGGCCCTGGTGATTTCACCCCTCCACTTT. This gives the protein CASNPDRALVISPLHF.

This chain joins TRBV4-3 and TRBJ2-5; 10 nucleotides align to TRBD2. Trimming cost V 1 base and J 5 bases; bases outside gene matches: 7. The CDR3 consists of 16 residues. Germline values: CDR1 LGHNA, CDR2 YSLEER. The CDR3 here is CASSQGLLAGVETQYF. CDR3 in DNA: TGCGCCAGCAGCCAAGGGTTGCTAGCGGGAGTTGAGACCCAGTACTTC.

This clone was recorded only once. The rearrangement links TRBV24-1 to TRBJ2-3; the D gene is possibly TRBD2 (6 bases). This CDR3 has 15 residues. V lost 3 bases and J 1 base, leaving 10 bases between the germline ends. CDR1 is KGHDR and CDR2 is SFDVKD in the germline V gene. CDR3 loop: CATSDVLAGTDTQYF. The CDR3 DNA reads as TGTGCCACCAGTGATGTGTTAGCGGGCACAGATACGCAGTATTTT.

This clone was detected once. The chain employs TRBV10-3 and TRBJ2-2, with TRBD2 matching over 8 bases. This CDR3 contains 17 residues. Germline V lookup: CDR1 ENHRY, CDR2 SYGVKD. After removal of 4 bases from V and 1 base from J, the junction contained 8 bases not matched to a gene. The CDR3 DNA is TGTGCCATCAGTGTAAGTAGCGGGGAAAAGAACACCGGGGAGCTGTTTTTT. Translated, it gives CAISVSSGEKNTGELFF.

The gene calls are TRBV5-1 and TRBJ2-1; TRBD2 agrees at 7 bases. This CDR3 has 14 amino acids. The germline gives CDR1 SGHRS, CDR2 YFSETQ. With 6 bases clipped from V and 2 bases from J, the junction kept 5 bases outside the gene matches. The CDR3 DNA follows: TGCGCCAGCACGCCCGGGACTACCTACAATGAGCAGTTCTTC. It specifies CASTPGTTYNEQFF.

This clone was counted between two and nine times. The chain combines TRBV7-2 with TRBJ1-2, with D perhaps matching TRBD1 (6 bases). The germline V gene encodes CDR1 SGHTA and CDR2 FQGNSA. This CDR3 comprises 15 residues. Trimming removed 2 bases at V and 4 bases at J, with 14 bases between. The CDR3 loop reads CASSLPQGIGYGYTF. In nucleotides, the CDR3 is TGTGCCAGCAGCTTACCACAGGGTATCGGCTATGGCTACACCTTC. Complete variable domain (other parts from reference TRBV7-2 and TRBJ1-2): GAGVSQSPSNKVTEKGKDVELRCDPISGHTALYWYRQSLGQGLEFLIYFQGNSAPDKSGLPSDRFSAERTGGSVSTLTIQRTQQEDSAVYLCASSLPQGIGYGYTFGSGTRLTVV.